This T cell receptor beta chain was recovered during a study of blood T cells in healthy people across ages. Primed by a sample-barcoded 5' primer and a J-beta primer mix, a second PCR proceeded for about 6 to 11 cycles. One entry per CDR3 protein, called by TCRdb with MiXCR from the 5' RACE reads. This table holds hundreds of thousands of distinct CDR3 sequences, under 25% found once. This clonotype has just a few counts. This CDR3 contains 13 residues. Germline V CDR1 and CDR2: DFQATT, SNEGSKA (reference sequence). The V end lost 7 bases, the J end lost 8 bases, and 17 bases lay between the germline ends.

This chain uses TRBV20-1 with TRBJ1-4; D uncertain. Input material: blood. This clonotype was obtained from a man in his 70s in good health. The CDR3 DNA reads TGCAGTGTCTACCTTCTGGTCGGAGAAAAACTGTTTTTT. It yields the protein CSVYLLVGEKLFF.